This T cell receptor (beta chain) is drawn from a study of blood T cell repertoires in COVID-19. At the level of the study: Sources were T cells, B-cell-depleted T cells, or PBMCs; the material itself was cDNA or gDNA.

Data came from immunoSEQ multiplex PCR; TCRdb stores just in-frame clones and leaves some out. The sample has some 110,000 clones, around 85% seen once; the top ten hold about 7.4%. This CDR3 is built from 14 residues. V was pared by 2 bases and J by 9 bases, with 17 bases between. Germline assignment: CDR1 SGHRS and CDR2 YFSETQ. This sequence originates from a man aged 65 to 79 who had recovered from COVID-19. Specimen: peripheral blood. The V gene is TRBV5-1, the J gene TRBJ1-1, with D unclear. CDR3 protein: CASSLIGAGPQAFF. The CDR3 coding sequence is TGCGCCAGCAGCTTAATAGGCGCAGGTCCCCAAGCTTTCTTT.